These 30 T cell receptor beta chains originate from one sample sequenced in a study of blood T cell repertoires in COVID-19. This table comes from immunoSEQ multiplex PCR, and its TCRdb copy is limited to in-frame clones, with some not included. Among hundreds of thousands of clones listed, 70% to 90% were seen once. Sequencing was carried out using PBMCs or T cells enriched from blood (not recorded which). All receptors come from a woman aged 35 to 49 with acute COVID-19.

J is TRBJ1-5 and V is TRBV28, with TRBD1 matching over 8 bases. J gave up 2 bases and V 4 bases, and 4 bases lay outside the gene matches. This CDR3 has 15 amino acids. Germline CDR1 MDHEN, CDR2 SYDVKM. CDR3 residues: CASSWVDRGNQPQHF. DNA of the CDR3: TGTGCCAGCAGTTGGGTGGACAGGGGCAATCAGCCCCAGCATTTT.

This chain links TRBV19 with TRBJ2-6; D gene unclear. This CDR3 spans 13 amino acids. V lost 9 bases and J lost 0, with 6 bases in between. In germline, CDR1 is LNHDA, CDR2 SQIVND (reference sequence). The CDR3 nucleotides read TGTGCCAGCGAACTCTCTGGGGCCAACGTCCTGACTTTC. This encodes CASELSGANVLTF. The variable domain in full, completed from reference TRBV19 and TRBJ2-6, reads DGGITQSPKYLFRKEGQNVTLSCEQNLNHDAMYWYRQDPGQGLRLIYYSQIVNDFQKGDIAEGYSVSREKKESFPLTVTSAQKNPTAFYLCASELSGANVLTFGAGSRLTVL.

This clone turned up a few times. The chain is built from TRBV7-2 and TRBJ1-5; D remains ambiguous. Germline V gene lookup returns CDR1 SGHTA and CDR2 FQGNSA. This CDR3 spans 14 amino acids. The germline V and J ends were trimmed by 4 bases and 3 bases, with 10 bases remaining between them. CDR3 bases: TGTGCCAGCAGCTCAGACTCTAACAATCAGCCCCAGCATTTT. It yields the protein CASSSDSNNQPQHF.

The chain links TRBV11-3 to TRBJ1-1; 8 bases map to TRBD1. Per germline, CDR1 SGHNT and CDR2 YENEEA. There are 15 residues in the CDR3. Trimming cost V 5 bases and J 6 bases; bases outside gene matches: 11. The CDR3 DNA follows: TGTGCCAGCAGCGAATGGGACAGGCCTAATTCTGAAGCTTTCTTT. Its protein is CASSEWDRPNSEAFF.

The J gene is TRBJ1-5, the V gene TRBV6-5; 9 bases fit TRBD1. The CDR3 loop spans 15 amino acids. Germline V lookup: CDR1 MNHEY, CDR2 SVGAGI. After removal of 8 bases from V and 7 bases from J, the junction contained 12 bases not matched to a gene. The CDR3 DNA follows: TGTGCCAGCCGGAGAGTGGACAGGGGAAAGCAGCCCCAGCATTTT. This codes for CASRRVDRGKQPQHF.

The V call is TRBV7-8, the J call TRBJ2-7; the D gene is possibly TRBD2 (5 bases). Germline CDR1 is SGHVS and CDR2 is FQNEAQ. The CDR3 totals 13 residues. The V end was cut by 6 bases, the J end by 1 base, with 10 bases between. The CDR3 DNA sequence: TGTGCCAGCAGTCTTTTAGCGTCCTACGAGCAGTACGTC. Residues: CASSLLASYEQYV.

The chain carries TRBV5-1 and TRBJ1-2; TRBD1 might be the D (6 bases). CDR1 and CDR2 from the germline V gene are SGHRS and YFSETQ. There are 14 residues in the CDR3. V dropped 2 bases and J dropped 6 bases, with 14 bases sitting between them. The CDR3 DNA reads TGCGCCAGCAGCTTCCCCGGGGGGGCGCATGGCTACACCTTC. It yields the protein CASSFPGGAHGYTF.

This chain joins TRBV27 and TRBJ2-3; TRBD2 might be the D (5 bases). V lost 6 bases and J lost 1, with 8 bases in between. The germline V gene has CDR1 MNHEY and CDR2 SMNVEV (reference sequence). The CDR3 is 13 amino acids. In nucleotides, the CDR3 is TGTGCCAGCAGCCGGCGGGGCACAGATACGCAGTATTTT. Amino acids: CASSRRGTDTQYF.

V usage is TRBV7-2 and J usage is TRBJ1-1; D is ambiguous. Germline loops: CDR1 SGHTA, CDR2 FQGNSA. The CDR3 has 14 residues. Trimming removed 1 base from V and 3 bases from J, with 9 bases in between. CDR3 amino acids: CASSLDYGDTEAFF. The CDR3 DNA reads as TGTGCCAGCAGCTTAGACTACGGGGACACTGAAGCTTTCTTT.

The chain combines TRBV27 with TRBJ1-2, with D unresolved. The CDR3 has 17 residues. The germline CDR1 and CDR2 sequences are MNHEY and SMNVEV (reference sequence). The V end was cut by 5 bases, the J end by 3 bases, with 22 bases between. This CDR3 reads CASSIRITQRADYGYTF. The CDR3 DNA reads TGTGCCAGCAGTATACGAATCACACAGCGGGCTGACTATGGCTACACCTTC.

The chain uses TRBV3-1 (or the pseudogene TRBV3-2) and TRBJ2-1; 9 nucleotides agree with TRBD1. This CDR3 has 14 amino acids. With 8 bases clipped from V and 6 bases from J, the junction kept 8 bases outside the gene matches. Germline V gene lookup returns CDR1 LGHDT and CDR2 YNNKEL (reference sequence). Here the CDR3 DNA reads TGTGCCAGCGGACAGGGGACCTTGGGCAATGAGCAGTTCTTC. It specifies CASGQGTLGNEQFF.

This clone occurred a few times. The V call is TRBV7-9, the J call TRBJ2-5, with 11 bases that match TRBD2. This CDR3 is 14 amino acids long. The ends lost 5 bases at V and 7 bases at J; junction bases unmatched: 6. CDR1 SEHNR and CDR2 FQNEAQ come from the germline V gene (reference sequence). The CDR3 protein is CASSNNGLAGTQYF. The CDR3 region has the DNA TGTGCCAGCAGCAATAACGGACTAGCGGGGACCCAGTACTTC.

V and J are TRBV18 and TRBJ1-6; 9 nucleotides line up with TRBD1. V shed 5 bases and J 6 bases; nucleotides not matched to a gene: 2. CDR3 length: 14 amino acids. Germline values: CDR1 KGHSH, CDR2 LQKENI. CDR3 region: CASSATGGNSPLHF. The CDR3 DNA follows: TGTGCCAGCTCAGCGACAGGGGGTAATTCACCCCTCCACTTT.

This sequence joins TRBV27 and TRBJ1-2, with no clear D. The CDR3 is made up of 15 amino acids. Germline CDR1 and CDR2: MNHEY and SMNVEV (reference sequence). Trimming left V 6 bases short and J 4 bases short, with 18 bases between. As DNA, the CDR3 is TGTGCCAGCAGCCCGTTAGCTGCCAGAACCTATGGCTACACCTTC. Its protein is CASSPLAARTYGYTF.

The chain employs TRBV5-5 and TRBJ2-7; 9 nucleotides agree with TRBD1. After removal of 8 bases from V and 0 bases from J, the junction contained 3 bases not matched to a gene. The germline V gene has CDR1 SGHKS and CDR2 YYEKEE (reference sequence). This CDR3 has 13 residues. CDR3 region: CASGTGSSYEQYF. The CDR3, as DNA: TGTGCCAGTGGGACAGGGAGCTCCTACGAGCAGTACTTC.

This clone turned up a few times. This chain connects TRBV19 to TRBJ1-1, with D tentatively TRBD1 (5 bases). This CDR3 comprises 14 residues. Trimming took off 9 bases at V and 6 bases at J, with 20 bases between the two ends. The germline gives CDR1 LNHDA, CDR2 SQIVND (reference sequence). The DNA of the CDR3 is TGTGCCAGCGTAAGCGCGGGGGGGATCGCTGAAGCTTTCTTT. Translated, it gives CASVSAGGIAEAFF.

This chain links TRBV7-3 with TRBJ2-7; 9 bases align to TRBD2. This CDR3 is 15 amino acids long. Per germline, CDR1 SGHTA and CDR2 FQGTGA. V lost 2 bases to trimming and J lost 5 bases; unmatched junction nucleotides: 7. The CDR3 protein is CASSLGGGRAHEQYF. CDR3 bases: TGTGCCAGCAGCTTAGGTGGCGGGAGGGCCCACGAGCAGTACTTC.

The chain is built from TRBV28 and TRBJ1-1, with TRBD1 identical over 10 bases. Germline CDR1 is MDHEN and CDR2 is SYDVKM. The CDR3 has 16 residues. Unmatched junction bases numbered 10, after V lost 5 bases and J lost 4 bases. The CDR3 coding sequence is TGTGCCAGCAGTCCCGGCGGACAGGGGGGTATCACTGAAGCTTTCTTT. Translated, it gives CASSPGGQGGITEAFF. The variable domain in full, completed from reference TRBV28 and TRBJ1-1, reads DVKVTQSSRYLVKRTGEKVFLECVQDMDHENMFWYRQDPGLGLRLIYFSYDVKMKEKGDIPEGYSVSREKKERFSLILESASTNQTSMYLCASSPGGQGGITEAFFGQGTRLTVV.

This sequence joins TRBV9 and TRBJ2-7, with 9 bases matching TRBD2. The germline V gene has CDR1 SGDLS and CDR2 YYNGEE. The V and J ends lost 4 bases and 4 bases, in that order; junction bases with no gene match: 9. There are 15 residues in the CDR3. The CDR3 DNA is TGTGCCAGCAGCCCCCGTTTAGCGGGAGCGTACGAGCAGTACGTC. Its translation: CASSPRLAGAYEQYV.

The chain carries TRBV30 and TRBJ1-2; D remains unclear. Germline V gene data show CDR1 as GTSNPN and CDR2 as SVGIG (reference sequence). CDR3 size: 13 residues. Trimming cost V 4 bases and J 1 base, with 10 bases left between them. The CDR3 is CAWMQLGNYGYTF. CDR3 DNA: TGTGCCTGGATGCAACTCGGTAACTATGGCTACACCTTC.

With regard to this clone: At one end, the junction sequence differs from germline, possibly due to a read error. The chain recombines TRBV9 with TRBJ2-7, with 8 bases matching TRBD1. Germline-derived CDR1 and CDR2 are SGDLS and YYNGEE. The CDR3 covers 13 residues. CDR3 sequence reads: CASSAPGTGEKYF. In nucleotides, the CDR3 is TGTGCCAGCAGCGCTCCCGGGACAGGCGAGAAGTACTTC.

The chain employs TRBV19 and TRBJ1-6; TRBD1 aligns across 8 bases. Germline CDR1 is LNHDA and CDR2 is SQIVND (reference sequence). V gave up 5 bases and J gave up 9 bases; unmatched junction bases: 12. The CDR3 extends over 16 amino acids. CDR3 sequence: CASSASLDRESSPLHF. The CDR3 DNA reads as TGTGCCAGTAGTGCTTCCTTGGACAGGGAATCTTCACCCCTCCACTTT.

This clone has only one observation. CDR3 sequence: CASSVLAEPYNEQFF. The DNA of the CDR3 is TGTGCCAGCAGCGTTCTAGCGGAACCCTACAATGAGCAGTTCTTC. The chain employs TRBV9 and TRBJ2-1; TRBD2 matches 7 bases. The germline V gene encodes CDR1 SGDLS and CDR2 YYNGEE. V shed 2 bases, J shed 2 bases, and the junction held 4 bases outside the gene matches. The CDR3 spans 15 residues.

J is TRBJ1-1 and V is TRBV19, with 7 bases fitting TRBD1. The V gene's germline CDR1 is LNHDA and CDR2 SQIVND (reference sequence). The CDR3 is 12 residues long. J gave up 11 bases and V 9 bases, and 12 bases lay outside the gene matches. The CDR3 DNA is TGTGCCAGCCCCGGGCCCGACAGGGCGGCTTTCTTT. It yields the protein CASPGPDRAAFF.

This clone was seen more than once but under ten times. V gene TRBV9 combines with J gene TRBJ1-3; D is uncertain. Germline lookup yields CDR1 SGDLS and CDR2 YYNGEE. V was cut by 4 bases and J by 8 bases, with 7 bases left in between. This CDR3 has 11 amino acids. This chain's CDR3 is CASSTGDTIYF. The CDR3 nucleotides are TGTGCCAGCAGCACCGGTGACACCATATATTTT.

The chain carries TRBV27 and TRBJ2-7; 14 bases match TRBD2. The V segment lost 5 bases and the J segment 5 bases; nucleotides outside the gene matches: 5. The length of the CDR3 is 15 residues. In germline, CDR1 is MNHEY, CDR2 SMNVEV (reference sequence). The CDR3, as DNA: TGTGCCAGCAGTCCCGGGACTAGCGGGAGAAACGAGCAGTACTTC. This encodes CASSPGTSGRNEQYF.

The chain joins TRBV28 to TRBJ2-1, with TRBD2 identical over 10 bases. The junction had 14 bases not matched to a gene; V was cut back by 6 bases and J by 3 bases. The length of the CDR3 is 18 residues. Germline V gene data show CDR1 as MDHEN and CDR2 as SYDVKM. The CDR3 DNA follows: TGTGCCAGCAGGCAGAGAAGACGGGGACTAGCGCACTACAATGAGCAGTTCTTC. Protein: CASRQRRRGLAHYNEQFF.

The genes are TRBV19 and TRBJ1-4; weak D call: TRBD1 (5 bases). This CDR3 spans 13 amino acids. Trimming removed 5 bases at V and 7 bases at J, with 11 bases between. CDR1 LNHDA and CDR2 SQIVND come from the germline V gene (reference sequence). CDR3 nucleotide sequence: TGTGCCAGTAGTGTCAGGGCCTCTGAAAAACTGTTTTTT. This translates into CASSVRASEKLFF.

This chain joins TRBV5-5 and TRBJ1-6; the D is unclear. CDR1 and CDR2 (germline): SGHKS, YYEKEE (reference sequence). Trimming shortened V by 2 bases and J by 7 bases, and 7 bases separated the two germline ends. The CDR3 is 13 amino acids. The CDR3 is CASSFTENSPLHF. The CDR3 DNA is TGTGCCAGCAGCTTCACAGAAAATTCACCCCTCCACTTT.

CDR3 in amino acids: CASSLGTGDTDTQYF. For the CDR3, the DNA is TGTGCCAGCAGCTTAGGAACGGGAGACACAGATACGCAGTATTTT. V and J are TRBV11-2 and TRBJ2-3, with D maybe TRBD2 (6 bases). Trimming took off 1 base at V and 2 bases at J, with 10 bases between the two ends. The CDR3 has 15 amino acids. The germline gives CDR1 SGHAT, CDR2 FQNNGV.